A single sample is the source of the 5 T cell receptor beta chains below, sequenced in a study of long-term antiretroviral therapy in people with HIV (dated by TCRdb to between 2020 and 2023). The immunoSEQ hsTCRB v3.0 assay was used at survey level resolution for TRB variable region sequencing. TCRdb provides this immuneACCESS table in a form limited to in-frame rearrangements. Some clones are lacking; in checked studies, under half of them reflect an unresolved V gene, and why the rest are absent is not known. In this sample the table shows about 22,000 clones, 88% of which occur a single time. Less than 8% of the sample goes to the ten largest clones. The sequenced sample was unsorted PBMCs, obtained 0.6 years after starting antiretroviral therapy. Receptors were obtained from a man in his 60s with HIV.

J is TRBJ1-1 and V is TRBV28; 7 positions match TRBD1. V lost 1 base and J lost 7; bases outside the gene matches: 12. Germline V lookup: CDR1 MDHEN, CDR2 SYDVKM. The CDR3 runs 16 residues. This chain's CDR3 is CASSLSATGPRVEAFF. The DNA for the CDR3 is TGTGCCAGCAGTTTATCGGCGACAGGGCCGAGAGTTGAAGCTTTCTTT.

CDR3 amino acids: CASSQLSGVMNEQFF. In nucleotides, the CDR3 is TGTGCCAGCAGCCAGCTGTCAGGGGTCATGAATGAGCAGTTCTTC. V is TRBV14 and J is TRBJ2-1, with D perhaps TRBD1 (6 bases). The CDR3 is 15 amino acids. Trimming pared 3 bases from V and 7 bases from J, leaving 16 bases between. Looked up from germline, CDR1 is SGHDN and CDR2 is FVKESK.

The genes are TRBV5-1 and TRBJ2-3, with 7 bases fitting TRBD2. Trimming at V came to 2 bases and at J to 6 bases, leaving 12 bases not matched to a gene. The CDR3 covers 16 residues. Germline values: CDR1 SGHRS, CDR2 YFSETQ. CDR3 residues: CASSLWSGDGWDTQYF. The CDR3 DNA sequence: TGCGCCAGCAGCTTATGGAGCGGGGACGGCTGGGATACGCAGTATTTT.

The chain has TRBV19 and TRBJ2-7; 9 nucleotides agree with TRBD2. With V trimmed by 0 bases and J by 2 bases, 2 bases remained unmatched. The CDR3 spans 15 residues. CDR1 and CDR2 (germline): LNHDA, SQIVND (reference sequence). CDR3 nucleotides: TGTGCCAGTAGTATAGATGCTAGCGGGACCTACGAGCAGTACTTC. Translating it yields CASSIDASGTYEQYF.

The rearrangement links TRBV11-2 to TRBJ1-5, with 9 bases identical to TRBD1. Germline-derived CDR1 and CDR2 are SGHAT and FQNNGV. This CDR3 is 15 amino acids long. The V gene end was trimmed by 3 bases and the J gene end by 5 bases; junction bases not matched to a gene: 5. Here the CDR3 DNA reads TGTGCCAGCAGCTTCGGGACAGGGACAGATCAGCCCCAGCATTTT. Encoded protein: CASSFGTGTDQPQHF.